The clone carrying this T cell receptor (beta chain) was seen repeatedly, ten times or more. This sample is part of a study of T cells in Graves' hyperthyroidism and ophthalmopathy. About the research overall: Peripheral blood was obtained at initial diagnosis, preceding any treatment.

TCR beta CDR3 regions were amplified from RNA. RT-PCR in the first round (using the HTBI primer set) targeted the TCR CDR3. TCRdb ran MiXCR on the multiplex PCR reads and lists one entry per CDR3 protein. The sample lists about 400,000 distinct CDR3 sequences; about 13% were seen once. The CDR3 spans 11 residues. Germline CDR1 and CDR2: MDHEN and SYDVKM. Trimming left V 4 bases short and J 10 bases short, with 8 bases between. This TCR derives from a woman aged 18-29 years with Graves' hyperthyroidism. The chain has TRBV28 and TRBJ2-1, with no clear D. Sequenced input: blood. The CDR3 sequence: CASSSAREQFF. In nucleotides, the CDR3 is TGTGCCAGCAGTTCGGCCAGGGAGCAGTTCTTC.